These 30 T cell receptor beta chains were all obtained from the same sample, sequenced in a study of T cells after posttransplantation cyclophosphamide. Profiling relied on immunoSEQ multiplex PCR, and the TCRdb table lists in-frame clones only, not all of them. The sample yields some 54,000 clones, 90% to 95% seen once. The specimen was PBMCs. The receptor source for this set is a woman aged 25-40 years in good health and a related stem cell transplant donor.

V is TRBV2 and J is TRBJ2-2; weak D call: TRBD2 (7 bases). The V gene's germline CDR1 is SNHLY and CDR2 FYNNEI. Trimming took 10 bases from V and 6 from J, leaving 18 bases between them. CDR3 length: 14 amino acids. CDR3 DNA: TGTGCCACCCCAAAGGGGGGGGCCCCCGGGGAGCTGTTTTTT. Protein: CATPKGGAPGELFF.

The genes are TRBV5-1 and TRBJ2-4; 7 bases line up with TRBD2. The CDR3 extends over 15 amino acids. With V trimmed by 5 bases and J by 2 bases, 7 bases remained unmatched. Germline V lookup: CDR1 SGHRS, CDR2 YFSETQ. The CDR3 DNA reads TGCGCCAGCAGTTGGGGCGGGACTACCAAAAACATTCAGTACTTC. Its protein is CASSWGGTTKNIQYF.

V usage is TRBV7-9 and J usage is TRBJ1-2; TRBD1 matches 9 bases. The CDR3 contains 15 residues. Trimming at V came to 5 bases and at J to 4 bases, leaving 8 bases not matched to a gene. Germline CDR1 and CDR2: SEHNR and FQNEAQ (reference sequence). The chain's CDR3 is CASSPSKDRGYGYTF. CDR3 nucleotides: TGTGCCAGCAGCCCGAGCAAGGACAGGGGCTATGGCTACACCTTC.

This chain joins TRBV11-1 and TRBJ1-3, with D perhaps TRBD1 (5 bases). The CDR3 has 14 amino acids. Germline CDR1 and CDR2: SGHAT and FQDESV (reference sequence). V dropped 3 bases and J dropped 3 bases, with 9 bases sitting between them. The chain's CDR3 is CASSLQGDGNTIYF. The CDR3 nucleotides are TGTGCCAGCAGCTTGCAGGGTGATGGAAACACCATATATTTT. The variable domain in full, completed from reference TRBV11-1 and TRBJ1-3, reads EAEVAQSPRYKITEKSQAVAFWCDPISGHATLYWYRQILGQGPELLVQFQDESVVDDSQLPKDRFSAERLKGVDSTLKIQPAELGDSAMYLCASSLQGDGNTIYFGEGSWLTVV.

The chain uses TRBV19 and TRBJ2-1, with 11 bases fitting TRBD2. V was clipped by 6 bases and J by 12 bases; unmatched bases: 10. Per germline, CDR1 LNHDA and CDR2 SQIVND (reference sequence). CDR3 size: 14 residues. Here the CDR3 reads CASSPGLAALGQFF. The CDR3 DNA follows: TGTGCCAGTAGCCCGGGACTAGCGGCACTGGGGCAGTTCTTC.

The J gene is TRBJ2-3, the V gene TRBV5-1; 9 bases line up with TRBD1. The CDR3 has 16 amino acids. Germline V gene lookup returns CDR1 SGHRS and CDR2 YFSETQ. V dropped 4 bases and J dropped 2; count of bases not matched to a gene: 8. CDR3 sequence: CASSLLGTGTTDTQYF. CDR3 in DNA: TGCGCCAGCAGCCTGCTTGGGACAGGGACCACAGATACGCAGTATTTT.

This clone was seen only a few times. The J gene is TRBJ1-6, the V gene TRBV14; no clear D gene. V lost 4 bases to trimming and J lost 11 bases, with 18 bases between them. This CDR3 is built from 15 residues. The germline V gene encodes CDR1 SGHDN and CDR2 FVKESK. The CDR3 sequence: CASSPRLLPHPPLHF. The CDR3, as DNA: TGTGCCAGCAGCCCAAGACTGCTTCCCCACCCACCCCTCCACTTT.

This chain links TRBV16 with TRBJ1-1; D perhaps matches TRBD1 (6 bases). This CDR3 comprises 13 residues. The germline V gene has CDR1 KGHSY and CDR2 FQNENV. V lost 7 bases to trimming and J lost 6 bases, with 15 bases between them. The CDR3 loop is CASTRQAGAEAFF. Here the CDR3 DNA reads TGTGCCAGCACCCGACAGGCCGGGGCTGAAGCTTTCTTT.

CDR3 DNA sequence: TGCGCCAGCAGCCTCCTAACAGGGGCGGTCTATGGCTACACCTTC. Translating gives CASSLLTGAVYGYTF. The genes are TRBV4-1 and TRBJ1-2, with TRBD1 matching 7 bases. This CDR3 has 15 residues. V trimming: 4 bases; J trimming: 4 bases; junction bases outside the gene matches: 9. Germline V gene data show CDR1 as MGHRA and CDR2 as YSYEKL.

A single count supports this clone. The J gene is TRBJ1-2, the V gene TRBV10-3, with a tentative D call TRBD1 (6 bases). CDR3 size: 13 residues. Germline V CDR1 and CDR2: ENHRY, SYGVKD. Deletions cut 2 bases from V and 4 bases from J, with 8 bases between. DNA for the CDR3: TGTGCCATCAGTGAGCAGGGGAGCTATGGCTACACCTTC. The encoded protein is CAISEQGSYGYTF.

The V call is TRBV5-1, the J call TRBJ2-1; no reliable D call. In germline, CDR1 is SGHRS, CDR2 YFSETQ. V lost 5 bases and J 8 bases, leaving 11 bases between the germline ends. CDR3 length equals 12 residues. CDR3 sequence (DNA): TGCGCCAGCAGTCGTCACCGGGATGAGCAGTTCTTC. Translated, it gives CASSRHRDEQFF.

The gene calls are TRBV5-1 and TRBJ2-7; 9 bases are a match to TRBD1. The CDR3 contains 14 residues. With 4 bases clipped from V and 5 bases from J, the junction kept 7 bases outside the gene matches. Germline CDR1 and CDR2: SGHRS and YFSETQ. The CDR3 protein is CASSTGTGSDEQYF. CDR3 DNA sequence: TGCGCCAGCAGCACCGGGACAGGGTCGGACGAGCAGTACTTC.

The chain links TRBV5-1 to TRBJ2-3, with D perhaps matching TRBD2 (5 bases). Germline CDR1 and CDR2: SGHRS and YFSETQ. The V gene lost 0 bases and the J gene lost 3 bases, with 8 bases spanning the gap. CDR3 length: 14 residues. CDR3 sequence: CASSLAGGTDTQYF. Written as DNA, the CDR3 is TGCGCCAGCAGCTTGGCCGGCGGGACAGATACGCAGTATTTT.

The rearrangement links TRBV28 to TRBJ1-5, with D unresolved. Trimming shortened V by 5 bases and J by 4 bases, and 18 bases separated the two germline ends. The CDR3 runs to 16 residues. Per germline, CDR1 MDHEN and CDR2 SYDVKM. The chain's CDR3 is CASSPPGRVRNQPQHF. The CDR3 nucleotides read TGTGCCAGCAGTCCCCCCGGGCGGGTTCGAAATCAGCCCCAGCATTTT. The whole variable domain, filled in from reference TRBV28 and TRBJ1-5, reads DVKVTQSSRYLVKRTGEKVFLECVQDMDHENMFWYRQDPGLGLRLIYFSYDVKMKEKGDIPEGYSVSREKKERFSLILESASTNQTSMYLCASSPPGRVRNQPQHFGDGTRLSIL.

The J gene is TRBJ2-1, the V gene TRBV27; 7 bases align to TRBD2. CDR3 length: 15 amino acids. The V segment lost 5 bases and the J segment 0 bases; nucleotides outside the gene matches: 4. Germline V gene data show CDR1 as MNHEY and CDR2 as SMNVEV (reference sequence). This CDR3 reads CASSRQRGSYNEQFF. In DNA form, the CDR3 reads TGTGCCAGCAGTAGGCAGCGGGGCTCCTACAATGAGCAGTTCTTC.

This clone showed up just once. This chain links TRBV18 with TRBJ2-3; possible D gene TRBD1, 6 bases. Germline values: CDR1 KGHSH, CDR2 LQKENI. This CDR3 is built from 18 residues. Trimming cost V 1 base and J 4 bases, with 21 bases left between them. Written as DNA, the CDR3 is TGTGCCAGCTCACCACGCTCCTTGGCAGGGGCATCGGCAGATACGCAGTATTTT. Encoded protein: CASSPRSLAGASADTQYF.

The sample holds one count of this clone. The genes are TRBV5-1 and TRBJ2-2; D possibly corresponds to TRBD1 (5 bases). V was clipped by 0 bases and J by 4 bases, with 10 bases between them. The CDR3 covers 15 residues. The germline gives CDR1 SGHRS, CDR2 YFSETQ. The CDR3 sequence is CASSLVVTGTGELFF. DNA for the CDR3: TGCGCCAGCAGCTTGGTAGTCACAGGCACCGGGGAGCTGTTTTTT. The complete variable domain, with remaining parts taken from reference TRBV5-1 and TRBJ2-2, reads KAGVTQTPRYLIKTRGQQVTLSCSPISGHRSVSWYQQTPGQGLQFLFEYFSETQRNKGNFPGRFSGRQFSNSRSEMNVSTLELGDSALYLCASSLVVTGTGELFFGEGSRLTVL.

J is TRBJ1-2 and V is TRBV7-6, with 7 bases matching TRBD1. The CDR3 contains 12 residues. Trimming removed 7 bases from V and 7 bases from J; junction bases left unmatched: 6. CDR1 is SGHVS, CDR2 FNYEAQ, per germline. The CDR3 region has the DNA TGTGCCAGCACAGGGGGGATCGGTGGCTACACCTTC. Protein sequence: CASTGGIGGYTF.

The chain recombines TRBV5-1 with TRBJ2-2; D possibly corresponds to TRBD1 (6 bases). With 1 base removed from V and 5 bases from J, the gap between germline ends came to 12 bases. Germline V gene data show CDR1 as SGHRS and CDR2 as YFSETQ. This CDR3 is 15 amino acids long. Here the CDR3 reads CASSLTGWLTGELFF. The CDR3 nucleotides read TGCGCCAGCAGCTTGACAGGGTGGCTGACCGGGGAGCTGTTTTTT.

The chain uses TRBV7-2 and TRBJ2-3; maybe TRBD2 (6 bases). V was pared by 5 bases and J by 2 bases, with 11 bases between. The CDR3 is 14 amino acids. CDR1 SGHTA and CDR2 FQGNSA come from the germline V gene. CDR3 coding DNA: TGTGCCAGCAGCCCCGGGAGTGCCACAGATACGCAGTATTTT. This encodes CASSPGSATDTQYF. Full variable domain (rest looked up from reference TRBV7-2 and TRBJ2-3): GAGVSQSPSNKVTEKGKDVELRCDPISGHTALYWYRQSLGQGLEFLIYFQGNSAPDKSGLPSDRFSAERTGGSVSTLTIQRTQQEDSAVYLCASSPGSATDTQYFGPGTRLTVL.

The chain links TRBV4-1 to TRBJ2-4, with D tentatively TRBD1 (5 bases). This CDR3 spans 15 amino acids. V lost 7 bases and J lost 0, with 13 bases in between. The V gene's germline CDR1 is MGHRA and CDR2 YSYEKL. The CDR3 DNA is TGCGCCAGCACCTCAGGGCCGTTAGCCAAAAACATTCAGTACTTC. Protein product: CASTSGPLAKNIQYF.

The gene calls are TRBV7-2 and TRBJ2-7; a possible D gene is TRBD1 (8 bases). Trimming stripped 2 bases from V and 6 bases from J, with 14 bases between. The CDR3 covers 14 residues. Per the germline V gene, CDR1 is SGHTA and CDR2 is FQGNSA. CDR3 DNA sequence: TGTGCCAGCAGCTTATCACAGGGGGGGGGCGAGCAGTACTTC. Translating it yields CASSLSQGGGEQYF.

This chain connects TRBV28 to TRBJ2-7; D might be TRBD1 (5 bases). V was shortened by 6 bases and J by 6 bases, with 12 bases between the two germline ends. The CDR3 sequence is 12 residues long. Germline values: CDR1 MDHEN, CDR2 SYDVKM. The CDR3 loop reads CASRTTVSEQYF. As DNA, the CDR3 is TGTGCCAGCAGAACGACAGTGAGCGAGCAGTACTTC.

In nucleotides, the CDR3 is TGTGCCAGTAGTATCCAGAGTTCAGGACTAGGGGTTGCAGATACGCAGTATTTT. It is translated as CASSIQSSGLGVADTQYF. This chain uses TRBV19 with TRBJ2-3; 7 nucleotides align to TRBD2. Germline CDR1 reads LNHDA; CDR2 reads SQIVND (reference sequence). There are 18 residues in the CDR3. The trim removed 3 bases at V and 4 bases at J, leaving 16 bases unmatched.

The chain joins TRBV7-9 to TRBJ2-5; 7 nucleotides line up with TRBD1. CDR1 and CDR2 from the germline V gene are SEHNR and FQNEAQ (reference sequence). This CDR3 comprises 13 residues. The V and J ends lost 7 bases and 5 bases, in that order; junction bases with no gene match: 7. In DNA form, the CDR3 reads TGTGCCAGCACCGAGACAGGGCGGGAGACCCAGTACTTC. The encoded protein is CASTETGRETQYF. Based on the CDR3 plus reference TRBV7-9 and TRBJ2-5, the full variable domain is DTGVSQNPRHKITKRGQNVTFRCDPISEHNRLYWYRQTLGQGPEFLTYFQNEAQLEKSRLLSDRFSAERPKGSFSTLEIQRTEQGDSAMYLCASTETGRETQYFGPGTRLLVL.

V is TRBV2 and J is TRBJ1-4; maybe TRBD1 (5 bases). This CDR3 spans 15 amino acids. V dropped 1 base and J dropped 6 bases, with 12 bases sitting between them. Per germline, CDR1 SNHLY and CDR2 FYNNEI. CDR3 in amino acids: CASSEGNTGYEKLFF. Here the CDR3 DNA reads TGTGCCAGCAGTGAAGGGAACACAGGATATGAAAAACTGTTTTTT.

The chain uses TRBV7-3 and TRBJ1-2; D ambiguous. The germline V and J ends were trimmed by 2 bases and 8 bases, with 12 bases remaining between them. The CDR3 sequence is 13 residues long. Germline-derived CDR1 and CDR2 are SGHTA and FQGTGA. The CDR3 bases are TGTGCCAGCAGCTTACTCCTACGGGGAGGCTACACCTTC. This gives the protein CASSLLLRGGYTF.

Here the CDR3 DNA reads TGTGCCAGCACCCCCGGCGGTGGCTACACCTTC. Translated: CASTPGGGYTF. The chain joins TRBV7-9 to TRBJ1-2; D not certain. CDR3 length: 11 residues. Germline V gene sequence: CDR1 SEHNR, CDR2 FQNEAQ (reference sequence). The ends were cut back, 7 bases at V and 7 bases at J, with 10 bases in the middle.

The chain carries TRBV5-1 and TRBJ1-2; 9 positions agree with TRBD1. Trimming cost V 2 bases and J 8 bases; bases outside gene matches: 7. Looked up from germline, CDR1 is SGHRS and CDR2 is YFSETQ. CDR3 length: 14 amino acids. In nucleotides, the CDR3 is TGCGCCAGCAGCTTAGGGGACAGGGATCGCGGCTACACCTTC. Its translation is CASSLGDRDRGYTF.

The chain is built from TRBV5-1 and TRBJ2-2, with D perhaps TRBD2 (7 bases). The germline CDR1 and CDR2 sequences are SGHRS and YFSETQ. V was cut by 0 bases and J by 4 bases, with 13 bases left in between. This CDR3 region has 16 residues. The CDR3 DNA reads as TGCGCCAGCAGCTTGGGGGGGGGCCGAAGCACCGGGGAGCTGTTTTTT. As protein: CASSLGGGRSTGELFF. Supplemented by reference TRBV5-1 and TRBJ2-2, the full variable domain reads KAGVTQTPRYLIKTRGQQVTLSCSPISGHRSVSWYQQTPGQGLQFLFEYFSETQRNKGNFPGRFSGRQFSNSRSEMNVSTLELGDSALYLCASSLGGGRSTGELFFGEGSRLTVL.